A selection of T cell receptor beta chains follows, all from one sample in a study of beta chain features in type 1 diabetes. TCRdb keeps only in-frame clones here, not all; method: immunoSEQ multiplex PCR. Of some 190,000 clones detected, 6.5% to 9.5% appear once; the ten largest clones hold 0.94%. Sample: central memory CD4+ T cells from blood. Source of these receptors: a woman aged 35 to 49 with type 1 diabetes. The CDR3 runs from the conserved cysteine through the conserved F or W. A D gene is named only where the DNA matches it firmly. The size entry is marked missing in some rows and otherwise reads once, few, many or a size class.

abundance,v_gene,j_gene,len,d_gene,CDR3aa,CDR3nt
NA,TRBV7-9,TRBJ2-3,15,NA,CASSLEGPSTDTQYF,TGTGCCAGCAGCTTAGAGGGGCCCTCCACAGATACGCAGTATTTT
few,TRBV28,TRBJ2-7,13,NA,CASSKRSSYEQYF,TGTGCCAGCAGTAAAAGGAGCTCCTACGAGCAGTACTTC
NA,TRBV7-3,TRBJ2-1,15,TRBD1,CASSPDRAGSNEQFF,TGTGCCAGCAGCCCGGACAGGGCTGGGAGCAATGAGCAGTTCTTC
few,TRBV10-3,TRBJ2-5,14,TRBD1,CAIKAQGAQETQYF,TGTGCCATCAAGGCACAGGGGGCACAAGAGACCCAGTACTTC
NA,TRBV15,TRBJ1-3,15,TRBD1,CATSLGQVSGNTIYF,TGTGCCACCAGCCTCGGACAGGTCTCTGGAAACACCATATATTTT
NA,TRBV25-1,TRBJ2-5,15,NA,CASSDHTRGEETQYF,TGTGCCAGCAGTGATCACACCAGGGGGGAAGAGACCCAGTACTTC
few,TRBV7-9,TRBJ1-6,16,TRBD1,CASSLTQGALNSPLHF,TGTGCCAGCAGCTTGACACAGGGGGCATTGAATTCACCCCTCCACTTT
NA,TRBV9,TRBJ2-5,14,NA,CASSPRGTQETQYF,TGTGCCAGCAGCCCACGGGGGACTCAAGAGACCCAGTACTTC
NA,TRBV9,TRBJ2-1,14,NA,CASSVATGVNEQFF,TGTGCCAGCAGCGTAGCTACGGGGGTCAATGAGCAGTTCTTC
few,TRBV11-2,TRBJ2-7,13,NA,CASSSSQGDEQYF,TGTGCCAGCAGCTCCTCACAGGGAGACGAGCAGTACTTC
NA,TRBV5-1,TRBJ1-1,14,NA,CATNEGYKNTEAFF,TGCGCCACTAACGAGGGTTACAAGAACACTGAAGCTTTCTTT
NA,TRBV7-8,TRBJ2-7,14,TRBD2,CASSLGLVDYEQYF,TGTGCCAGCAGCTTGGGACTAGTCGACTACGAGCAGTACTTC
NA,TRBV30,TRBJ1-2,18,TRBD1,CAWSGAGTGGALRYGYTF,TGTGCCTGGAGTGGTGCCGGGACAGGGGGTGCTCTACGCTATGGCTACACCTTC
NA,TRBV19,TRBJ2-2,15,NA,CASTPWRRGAGELFF,TGTGCCAGTACCCCCTGGCGGAGGGGAGCTGGGGAGCTGTTTTTT
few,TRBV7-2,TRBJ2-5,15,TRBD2,CASTPGLAFRETQYF,TGTGCCAGCACCCCGGGACTAGCTTTTAGGGAGACCCAGTACTTC
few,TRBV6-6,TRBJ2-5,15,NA,CASSYNQGGTETQYF,TGTGCCAGCAGTTACAATCAAGGCGGGACGGAGACCCAGTACTTC
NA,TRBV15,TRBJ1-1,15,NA,CATSRDLEVRAGAFF,TGTGCCACCAGCAGAGATCTCGAGGTCAGGGCAGGAGCTTTCTTT
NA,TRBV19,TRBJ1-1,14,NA,CASSIPQMNTEAFF,TGTGCCAGTAGTATACCCCAGATGAACACTGAAGCTTTCTTT
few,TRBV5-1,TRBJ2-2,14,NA,CASSVTSRTGELFF,TGCGCCAGCAGCGTGACATCACGGACCGGGGAGCTGTTTTTT
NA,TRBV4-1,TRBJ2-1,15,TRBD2,CASSRKAGYEDEQFF,TGCGCCAGCAGCCGTAAAGCGGGATATGAGGATGAGCAGTTCTTC
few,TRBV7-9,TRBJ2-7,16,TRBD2,CASSLVGSGSTYEQYF,TGTGCCAGCAGCTTAGTGGGTAGCGGGAGTACATACGAGCAGTACTTC
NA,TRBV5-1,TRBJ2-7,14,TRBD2,CASSSTGTTYEQYF,TGCGCCAGCAGCTCGACCGGGACTACCTACGAGCAGTACTTC
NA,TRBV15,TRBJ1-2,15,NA,CATSRDRALGLGYTF,TGTGCCACCAGCAGAGATCGGGCTCTTGGACTCGGCTACACCTTC
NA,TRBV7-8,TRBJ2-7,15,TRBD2,CASSWGTSGSYEQYF,TGTGCCAGCAGCTGGGGGACTAGCGGGAGCTACGAGCAGTACTTC
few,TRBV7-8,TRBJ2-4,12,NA,CASSPVENIQYF,TGTGCCAGCAGCCCCGTCGAAAACATTCAGTACTTC
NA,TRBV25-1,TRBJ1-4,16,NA,CASSDFGQPTNEKLFF,TGTGCCAGCAGTGACTTCGGACAGCCAACTAATGAAAAACTGTTTTTT
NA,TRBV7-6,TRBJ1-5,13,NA,CASSLEEGQPQHF,TGTGCCAGCAGCTTAGAAGAGGGTCAGCCCCAGCATTTT
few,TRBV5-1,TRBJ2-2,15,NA,CASSFRGSNTGELFF,TGCGCCAGCAGCTTCCGGGGGAGTAACACCGGGGAGCTGTTTTTT
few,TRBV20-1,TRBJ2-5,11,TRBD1,CRAQGDETQYF,TGCAGGGCTCAGGGGGACGAGACCCAGTACTTC
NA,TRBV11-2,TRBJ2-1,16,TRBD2,CASSPRGAGGVSEQFF,TGTGCCAGCAGCCCTCGTGGAGCGGGGGGGGTAAGCGAGCAGTTCTTC
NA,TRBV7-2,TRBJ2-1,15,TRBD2,CASRQGLAGVREQFF,TGTGCCAGCAGACAGGGGCTAGCGGGAGTGCGTGAGCAGTTCTTC
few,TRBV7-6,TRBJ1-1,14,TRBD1,CASSLEETGLEAFF,TGTGCCAGCAGCTTAGAGGAGACAGGGCTCGAAGCTTTCTTT
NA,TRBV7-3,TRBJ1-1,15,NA,CASSIRDTRNTEAFF,TGCGCCAGCAGCATACGGGACACCCGGAACACTGAAGCTTTCTTT
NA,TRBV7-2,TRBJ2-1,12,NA,CASSLSYNEQFF,TGTGCCAGCAGCTTGAGCTACAATGAGCAGTTCTTC
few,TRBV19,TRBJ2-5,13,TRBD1,CASSSDRQETQYF,TGTGCCAGTAGTTCGGACAGGCAAGAGACCCAGTACTTC
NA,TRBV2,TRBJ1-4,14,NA,CASSPRLGNEKLFF,TGTGCCAGCAGTCCGCGGTTGGGTAATGAAAAACTGTTTTTT
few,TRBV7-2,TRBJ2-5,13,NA,CASSFLSRETQYF,TGTGCCAGCAGCTTCCTTTCTCGGGAGACCCAGTACTTC
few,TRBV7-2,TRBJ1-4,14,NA,CASSLQGQNEKLFF,TGTGCCAGCAGCCTCCAGGGTCAAAATGAAAAACTGTTTTTT
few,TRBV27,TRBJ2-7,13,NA,CASSLDTSYEQYF,TGTGCCAGCAGTTTGGACACCTCATACGAGCAGTACTTC
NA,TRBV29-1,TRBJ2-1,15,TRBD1,CSVERGQGGYNEQFF,TGCAGCGTTGAAAGGGGACAGGGGGGCTACAATGAGCAGTTCTTC
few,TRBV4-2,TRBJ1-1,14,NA,CASSQDPRDTEAFF,TGTGCCAGCAGCCAAGATCCCAGGGACACTGAAGCTTTCTTT
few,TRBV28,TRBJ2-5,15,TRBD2,CASSLGIGGVETQYF,TGTGCCAGCAGTTTAGGTATCGGGGGGGTAGAGACCCAGTACTTC
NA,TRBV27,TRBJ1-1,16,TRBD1,CASSPRQGGVNTEAFF,TGTGCCAGCAGTCCCCGACAGGGCGGAGTGAACACTGAAGCTTTCTTT
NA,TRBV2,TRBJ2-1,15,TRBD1,CASRGTGTGNNEQFF,TGTGCCAGCAGGGGGACGGGGACAGGTAACAATGAGCAGTTCTTC
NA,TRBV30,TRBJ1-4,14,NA,CAWSTQERDEKLFF,TGTGCCTGGAGCACACAGGAGAGAGATGAAAAACTGTTTTTT
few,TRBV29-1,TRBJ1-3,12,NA,CSVEDSRNTIYF,TGCAGCGTTGAAGACAGTCGAAACACCATATATTTT
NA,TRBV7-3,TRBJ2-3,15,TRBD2,CASSRGTSYTDTQYF,TGTGCCAGCAGCCGAGGGACTAGTTACACAGATACGCAGTATTTT
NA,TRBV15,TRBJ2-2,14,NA,CATSSPGVHRELFF,TGTGCCACCAGCTCCCCAGGGGTTCACCGGGAGCTGTTTTTT
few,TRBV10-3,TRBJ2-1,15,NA,CAISNSRGSNDEQFF,TGTGCCATCAGTAATTCCAGGGGAAGTAACGATGAGCAGTTCTTC
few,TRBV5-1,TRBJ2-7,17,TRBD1,CASSPTPGTGAGYEQYF,TGCGCCAGCAGCCCCACTCCCGGGACAGGGGCCGGCTACGAGCAGTACTTC
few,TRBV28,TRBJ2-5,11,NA,CASSGGETQYF,TGTGCCAGCAGTGGCGGAGAGACCCAGTACTTC
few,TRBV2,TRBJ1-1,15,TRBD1,CASSDRNPGGTEAFF,TGTGCCAGCAGTGATAGGAATCCAGGGGGCACTGAAGCTTTCTTT
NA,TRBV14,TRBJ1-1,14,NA,CASSHWVAGTEAFF,TGTGCCAGCAGCCATTGGGTGGCAGGCACTGAAGCTTTCTTT
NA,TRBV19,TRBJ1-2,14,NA,CASSRTETNYGYTF,TGTGCCAGTAGTAGGACAGAAACTAACTATGGCTACACCTTC
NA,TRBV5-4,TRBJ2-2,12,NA,CASKRSGGELFF,TGTGCCAGCAAGCGGTCGGGCGGGGAGCTGTTTTTT